This record covers a single T cell receptor beta chain. Its antigen is not identified. CDR3 length equals 16 residues. The sample comes from a study of blood T cells in healthy people across ages. With a J-beta primer mix and a sample-barcoded 5' primer, a second PCR ran about 7 to 12 cycles. All samples gave at least 2.5 million CDR3-containing paired-end reads. TCRdb re-derived calls from the 5' RACE reads in MiXCR, one entry per CDR3 protein. The data show 1.5 million to 2 million distinct CDR3 sequences, with about 30% seen just once and less than 9.5% held by the top ten. Study outcomes and limitations: Calculation of diversity from one million T cells yielded estimates considered to be underestimates.

The sequence was collected from a young woman in good health. V is TRBV21-1 and J is TRBJ2-5; TRBD1 is taken as the D call from the table, unchecked against the DNA. Gene TRBJ2-4 matches the end of the DNA better, so the J call may be wrong. TRBV21-1 is a documented pseudogene. Sequencing was carried out using blood. The CDR3 here is CASSKRKGSPGNIQYF. In DNA form, the CDR3 reads TGTGCCAGCAGCAAGCGAAAGGGATCGCCCGGGAACATTCAGTACTTC.